This T cell receptor (beta chain) stems from a study of blood T cell repertoires in COVID-19. Sequenced by immunoSEQ multiplex PCR; TCRdb stores in-frame clones only, minus some. This table has hundreds of thousands of clones, roughly 88% appearing once. This clone appeared a single time. The sequence derives from a woman aged 25 to 39 with active or convalescent COVID-19. Sequenced: peripheral blood.

In DNA form, the CDR3 reads TGCGCCAGCAGCCAAGAGACAGATATCACAGATACGCAGTATTTT. The encoded protein is CASSQETDITDTQYF. V is TRBV4-1 and J is TRBJ2-3; D perhaps matches TRBD1 (5 bases). The germline V and J ends were trimmed by 0 bases and 2 bases, with 9 bases remaining between them. The germline V gene encodes CDR1 MGHRA and CDR2 YSYEKL. The CDR3 loop spans 15 amino acids.